Listed below are T cell receptor beta chains from one sample, sequenced in a study of CD8 T cells in ankylosing spondylitis. TCRdb analysed the 5' RACE reads with MiXCR anew, one entry per CDR3 protein. This table holds around 320,000 distinct CDR3 sequences, roughly 20% found once. Sequencing was carried out using blood, either unsorted or a sorted T cell fraction (not recorded which). The receptors come from a female donor with ankylosing spondylitis or in good health (not recorded which). The conserved cysteine and the conserved F or W are not part of the CDR3 here.

cdr3_aa	v_call	j_call
ASSLARVPDTQY	TRBV7-9	TRBJ2-3
ASSTLPDPNNEQF	TRBV9	TRBJ2-1
SVLTGPNSPLH	TRBV29-1	TRBJ1-6
ASSPSPGQGGEQY	TRBV6-1	TRBJ2-7
ASSLTYGAEAF	TRBV6-6	TRBJ1-1
ASSPESATVNTEAF	TRBV7-6	TRBJ1-1
ASTRGLGGSQDTQY	TRBV6-1	TRBJ2-3
ASSFSRFSGANVLT	TRBV6-2/TRBV6-3	TRBJ2-6
ASSRLAGPSNEQF	TRBV6-1	TRBJ2-1
ASSLGGRENNEQF	TRBV6-2/TRBV6-3	TRBJ2-1
ASTIIPYEQY	TRBV2	TRBJ2-7
SARGTANYGYT	TRBV20-1	TRBJ1-2
ASFAAGGSYEQY	TRBV6-1	TRBJ2-7
SAALSGRARTQY	TRBV20-1	TRBJ2-5
ASSGRQTHTEAF	TRBV25-1	TRBJ1-1
ASSLSGRYEQY	TRBV27	TRBJ2-7
ATRILAKNIQY	TRBV24-1	TRBJ2-4
ASSNRTTEQY	TRBV7-2	TRBJ2-7
ASSLRLASYNEQF	TRBV11-3	TRBJ2-1
ASSSQGTGYT	TRBV5-1	TRBJ1-2
SGTSGTGVTDTQY	TRBV20-1	TRBJ2-3
ASSYLGLARDTQY	TRBV6-5	TRBJ2-3
ASSSRTGEETQY	TRBV5-1	TRBJ2-5
ASSSGLAGNEQF	TRBV12-3/TRBV12-4	TRBJ2-1
ASSFRSEQF	TRBV12-3/TRBV12-4	TRBJ2-1
ASSPPEVAGNTIY	TRBV6-1	TRBJ1-3
ASSLAGPNYGYT	TRBV5-6	TRBJ1-2
ASSLRQGLAKNIQY	TRBV11-2	TRBJ2-4
SARDPSWENSYNEQF	TRBV20-1	TRBJ2-1
ASRANSGANVLT	TRBV6-4	TRBJ2-6
ASSLLGPHQPQH	TRBV12-3/TRBV12-4	TRBJ1-5
SVEEAGNTEAF	TRBV29-1	TRBJ1-1
SVGTGQVDTEAF	TRBV29-1	TRBJ1-1
ATSRDEGENTEAF	TRBV15	TRBJ1-1
SAITSRGTWNTQY	TRBV20-1	TRBJ2-3
ASSLSPGGGTEAF	TRBV12-3/TRBV12-4	TRBJ1-1
ASSPTSIETQY	TRBV5-5	TRBJ2-5
ASSSTGTGYGEQF	TRBV5-8	TRBJ2-1
ASSNPGLPYEQY	TRBV6-2/TRBV6-3	TRBJ2-7
SARDRGLGNQPQH	TRBV20-1	TRBJ1-5
ASSAYNKIGSYNEQF	TRBV4-3	TRBJ2-1
ASSPPGGNQPQH	TRBV27	TRBJ1-5
ASSIDGYNEQF	TRBV12-3/TRBV12-4	TRBJ2-1
ATSGLFPGEQF	TRBV24-1	TRBJ2-1
ASSLDYGYT	TRBV18	TRBJ1-2
SANSLLAGGPRRVRIEQF	TRBV20-1	TRBJ2-1